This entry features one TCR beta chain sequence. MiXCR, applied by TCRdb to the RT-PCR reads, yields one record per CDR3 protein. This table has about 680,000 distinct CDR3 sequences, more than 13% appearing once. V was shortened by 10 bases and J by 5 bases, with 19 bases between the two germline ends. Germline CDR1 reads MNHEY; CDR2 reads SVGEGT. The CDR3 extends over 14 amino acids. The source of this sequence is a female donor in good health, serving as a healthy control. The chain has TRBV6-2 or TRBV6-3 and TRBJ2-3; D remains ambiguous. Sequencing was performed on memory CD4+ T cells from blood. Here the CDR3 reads CAIHKDPARDTQYF. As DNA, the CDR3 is TGTGCCATCCACAAAGACCCCGCGAGAGATACGCAGTATTTT.